This is a list of T cell receptor beta chains from one sample in a study of response to subunit inactivated influenza vaccine. MiXCR, run by TCRdb on the RT-PCR reads, gives a single entry per CDR3 protein. The sample has around 600,000 distinct CDR3 sequences, approximately 10% seen once. This sample also appeared in a second study, on T cells expressing NK-cell markers.

This specimen was PBMCs from blood, taken on the day of vaccination. These TCRs come from a man aged 45-60 years who received an inactivated influenza vaccine. CDR3s include the opening cysteine and the closing phenylalanine or tryptophan. The D gene is left open where the match is weak. Some rows have no size entry. The others give once, few or many, or a class for an expanded clone.

D | size | J | length | V | CDR3 | DNA
TRBD2 | - | TRBJ2-2 | 16 | TRBV3-1 | CASSQGTSGLTGELFF | TGTGCCAGCAGCCAAGGGACTAGCGGATTGACCGGGGAGCTGTTTTTT
- | - | TRBJ2-3 | 14 | TRBV11-2 | CASSLDYPPYTQYF | TGTGCCAGCAGCTTAGATTATCCTCCTTATACGCAGTATTTT
TRBD1 | few | TRBJ2-7 | 15 | TRBV5-1 | CASSLNGQGVIEQYF | TGCGCCAGCAGCTTGAATGGACAGGGGGTGATCGAGCAGTACTTC
- | - | TRBJ1-5 | 16 | TRBV5-1 | CASSSGEGIGDQPQHF | TGCGCCAGCAGCTCAGGAGAGGGTATCGGGGATCAGCCCCAGCATTTT
TRBD2 | - | TRBJ2-7 | 13 | TRBV6-2/TRBV6-3 | CASLGLATYEQYF | TGTGCCAGCCTCGGACTAGCAACGTACGAGCAGTACTTC
- | few | TRBJ2-5 | 14 | TRBV12-3/TRBV12-4 | CASTTRINRETQYF | TGTGCCAGCACTACCCGGATTAACCGAGAGACCCAGTACTTC
TRBD2 | many | TRBJ2-3 | 15 | TRBV10-3 | CAIRLAGRTTDTQYF | TGTGCCATCAGGCTAGCGGGGAGGACGACAGATACGCAGTATTTT
- | many | TRBJ2-3 | 14 | TRBV28 | CASSSAPRGNTQYF | TGTGCCAGCAGTTCTGCCCCCAGGGGAAATACGCAGTATTTT
TRBD2 | few | TRBJ2-3 | 15 | TRBV5-1 | CASSPAGDRTDTQYF | TGCGCCAGCAGTCCAGCGGGAGATCGCACAGATACGCAGTATTTT
- | few | TRBJ1-5 | 16 | TRBV12-3/TRBV12-4 | CASSKRAGPGNQPQHF | TGTGCCAGCAGTAAGCGGGCAGGGCCGGGGAATCAGCCCCAGCATTTT
- | many | TRBJ2-5 | 13 | TRBV11-2 | CASSLGGSGTQYF | TGTGCCAGCAGCTTAGGCGGGTCAGGGACCCAGTACTTC
- | few | TRBJ2-2 | 15 | TRBV2 | CASSDEHLNTGELFF | TGTGCCAGCAGTGATGAACATCTGAACACCGGGGAGCTGTTTTTT
- | - | TRBJ2-7 | 14 | TRBV21-1 | CASSTRGGEYEQYF | TGTGCCAGCAGCACCAGGGGGGGGGAATACGAGCAGTACTTC
- | - | TRBJ1-6 | 15 | TRBV4-3 | CASSQDAGEGSPLHF | TGCGCCAGCAGCCAAGACGCGGGCGAGGGCTCACCCCTCCACTTT
TRBD1 | - | TRBJ2-2 | 17 | TRBV6-1 | CASSELGRSTGAGELFF | TGTGCCAGCAGTGAATTAGGACGCTCGACAGGGGCCGGGGAGCTGTTTTTT
- | few | TRBJ2-3 | 14 | TRBV15 | CATTPFFLGDTQYF | TGTGCCACCACCCCCTTCTTCCTGGGAGATACGCAGTATTTT
- | - | TRBJ2-7 | 14 | TRBV4-2 | CASSQDRLIDEQYF | TGTGCCAGCAGCCAAGATAGATTGATCGACGAGCAGTACTTC
- | - | TRBJ2-3 | 13 | TRBV20-1 | CSASRTLRDTQYF | TGCAGTGCTAGTAGGACCCTGCGAGATACGCAGTATTTT
TRBD2 | - | TRBJ2-1 | 15 | TRBV20-1 | CSATTPSGRGNEQFF | TGCAGTGCTACCACACCTAGCGGGAGGGGCAATGAGCAGTTCTTC
- | few | TRBJ1-1 | 12 | TRBV12-3/TRBV12-4 | CASSPFMPKAFF | TGTGCCAGCAGCCCCTTCATGCCGAAAGCTTTCTTT
- | few | TRBJ2-1 | 13 | TRBV10-3 | CAITEQGNNEQFF | TGTGCCATCACAGAACAGGGTAACAATGAGCAGTTCTTC
- | few | TRBJ1-1 | 13 | TRBV6-6 | CASSYAENTEAFF | TGTGCCAGCAGTTACGCGGAGAACACTGAAGCTTTCTTT
- | - | TRBJ2-5 | 16 | TRBV21-1 | CASSKALGRNQETQYF | TGTGCCAGCAGCAAAGCTCTAGGGCGGAACCAAGAGACCCAGTACTTC
- | - | TRBJ2-1 | 15 | TRBV5-1 | CASSLGDRGFSEQFF | TGCGCCAGCAGCTTGGGGGATAGGGGCTTTAGTGAGCAGTTCTTC
- | - | TRBJ2-5 | 13 | TRBV7-7 | CASSFQIQETQYF | TGTGCTAGCAGCTTCCAAATACAAGAGACCCAGTACTTC
TRBD2 | once | TRBJ2-7 | 15 | TRBV20-1 | CSAKRSGMVSYEQYF | TGCAGTGCTAAAAGGAGCGGGATGGTGAGCTACGAGCAGTACTTC
TRBD1 | - | TRBJ1-1 | 16 | TRBV5-1 | CASSPTGGLSNTEAFF | TGCGCCAGCAGCCCGACAGGGGGCTTGTCGAACACTGAAGCTTTCTTT
TRBD2 | many | TRBJ2-2 | 16 | TRBV4-3 | CASSHQLAGNTGELFF | TGCGCCAGCAGCCACCAACTAGCGGGGAACACCGGGGAGCTGTTTTTT
TRBD1 | few | TRBJ1-5 | 20 | TRBV7-8 | CASSSWLGTGRERGLQPQHF | TGTGCCAGCAGCTCATGGCTCGGGACAGGACGAGAGCGGGGTCTTCAGCCCCAGCATTTT
- | many | TRBJ1-2 | 15 | TRBV4-2 | CASSPEAGFGGGYTF | TGTGCCAGCAGCCCCGAGGCAGGGTTTGGTGGTGGCTACACCTTC
TRBD2 | many | TRBJ2-5 | 15 | TRBV11-2 | CASSISSGSQETQYF | TGTGCCAGCAGCATTTCTAGCGGGAGCCAAGAGACCCAGTACTTC
- | - | TRBJ2-2 | 12 | TRBV29-1 | CSVRQGTGELFF | TGCAGCGTCCGTCAGGGTACCGGGGAGCTGTTTTTT
TRBD1 | many | TRBJ2-2 | 14 | TRBV11-2 | CASSLTGDTGELFF | TGTGCCAGCAGCTTGACAGGGGATACCGGGGAGCTGTTTTTT
TRBD2 | many | TRBJ2-2 | 16 | TRBV7-3 | CASSYLAGPNTGELFF | TGTGCCAGCAGCTACCTAGCGGGACCGAACACCGGGGAGCTGTTTTTT
- | many | TRBJ2-7 | 12 | TRBV5-6 | CASSRTDYEQYF | TGTGCCAGCAGCCGGACAGATTACGAGCAGTACTTC
- | many | TRBJ2-1 | 13 | TRBV12-3/TRBV12-4 | CASTRQPYNEQFF | TGTGCCAGCACCCGGCAGCCCTACAATGAGCAGTTCTTC
TRBD2 | - | TRBJ2-3 | 17 | TRBV6-5 | CASSYSLSLAGGDTQYF | TGTGCCAGCAGTTACTCGTTGTCCCTAGCGGGAGGGGATACGCAGTATTTT
- | few | TRBJ2-3 | 13 | TRBV12-3/TRBV12-4 | CASRGPNQGTQYF | TGTGCCAGCCGGGGCCCGAATCAGGGTACGCAGTATTTT
- | many | TRBJ2-1 | 13 | TRBV10-2 | CASSTKHGREQFF | TGCGCCAGCTCCACGAAACATGGCCGGGAGCAGTTCTTC
- | many | TRBJ2-5 | 14 | TRBV5-1 | CASSLMGTQETQYF | TGCGCCAGCAGCTTGATGGGGACTCAAGAGACCCAGTACTTC
TRBD1 | few | TRBJ2-1 | 15 | TRBV6-1 | CASRPGQLSYNEQFF | TGTGCCAGCAGACCGGGACAGCTCTCCTACAATGAGCAGTTCTTC
- | - | TRBJ2-3 | 14 | TRBV29-1 | CSATPGGLLDTQYF | TGCAGCGCCACCCCGGGGGGCCTGTTAGATACGCAGTATTTT
- | few | TRBJ2-1 | 15 | TRBV24-1 | CATSENPGLTNEQFF | TGTGCCACCAGTGAAAATCCGGGACTTACCAATGAGCAGTTCTTC
- | few | TRBJ2-3 | 15 | TRBV5-1 | CASSIRPEVADTQYF | TGCGCCAGCAGCATACGCCCCGAGGTCGCAGATACGCAGTATTTT
- | few | TRBJ2-1 | 14 | TRBV12-3/TRBV12-4 | CASSSPSGFLEQFF | TGTGCCAGCAGTTCCCCGTCGGGGTTTCTTGAGCAGTTCTTC
TRBD1 | - | TRBJ1-2 | 15 | TRBV4-3 | CASSQDGDSNYGYTF | TGCGCCAGCAGCCAAGACGGGGACAGTAACTATGGCTACACCTTC